One and the same sample provided the 26 T cell receptor beta chains below, sequenced in a study of regulatory T cells in long-lasting Graves disease. To make TCR beta libraries, researchers used iRepertoire HTBI primers and Arm-PCR of CDR3 regions. In TCRdb, the multiplex PCR reads were re-called with MiXCR into one record per CDR3 protein. This sample has 400,000 or so distinct CDR3 sequences, with less than 25% found just once. Time point denoted: persistent/refractory GD, antithyroid drugs over 5 years with positive TRAb. The authors made the TCR library using RNA they extracted from PBMCs. Material: peripheral blood mononuclear cells (PBMCs), obtained when the disease was refractory, from a patient treated with antithyroid drugs. These TCRs come from a female donor with Graves disease.

This clonotype was seen a handful of times. V is TRBV4-3 and J is TRBJ2-7; D might be TRBD1 (5 bases). This CDR3 contains 16 residues. Germline values: CDR1 LGHNA, CDR2 YSLEER. With 1 base removed from V and 2 bases from J, the gap between germline ends came to 15 bases. CDR3 coding DNA: TGCGCCAGCAGCCAAGCGGCGAAGGGGCCTACCTACGAGCAGTACTTC. Translation gives CASSQAAKGPTYEQYF.

Only a few counts were recorded for this clonotype. This chain connects TRBV7-8 to TRBJ2-2, with TRBD2 identical over 9 bases. J was trimmed by 4 bases and V by 2 bases; bases with no gene match: 2. The CDR3 spans 15 residues. Germline values: CDR1 SGHVS, CDR2 FQNEAQ. The CDR3 spells CASSLKRGVTGELFF. The CDR3 DNA follows: TGTGCCAGCAGCTTAAAGCGGGGGGTCACCGGGGAGCTGTTTTTT.

This chain connects TRBV6-9 to TRBJ2-1; D remains unclear. The V gene lost 3 bases and the J gene lost 5 bases, with 8 bases spanning the gap. This CDR3 has 13 residues. CDR1 and CDR2 (germline): MNHGY, SVAAGI. The CDR3 nucleotides are TGTGCCAGCAGTTACGTCGAGGACAATGAGCAGTTCTTC. Its protein product is CASSYVEDNEQFF.

This clonotype was counted a few times. The genes are TRBV30 and TRBJ1-5, with 7 bases identical to TRBD1. The CDR3 loop spans 13 amino acids. CDR1 GTSNPN and CDR2 SVGIG come from the germline V gene (reference sequence). Trimming cost V 4 bases and J 3 bases; bases outside gene matches: 3. The DNA for the CDR3 is TGTGCCTGGAATACAGGGGTCAATCAGCCCCAGCATTTT. Translation: CAWNTGVNQPQHF.

There are many counts of this clonotype. This chain uses TRBV7-2 with TRBJ2-5; D is ambiguous. This CDR3 comprises 12 residues. Looked up from germline, CDR1 is SGHTA and CDR2 is FQGNSA. Trimming cost V 6 bases and J 5 bases, with 10 bases left between them. The CDR3 coding sequence is TGTGCCAGCAGGGAGCAGTGGGAGACCCAGTACTTC. It specifies CASREQWETQYF.

The chain recombines TRBV30 with TRBJ2-1; 16 bases align to TRBD2. CDR1 and CDR2 from the germline V gene are GTSNPN and SVGIG (reference sequence). The ends lost 5 bases at V and 0 bases at J; junction bases unmatched: 4. The CDR3 is 17 amino acids. The CDR3 DNA reads TGTGCCTGGGCCGGGACTAGCGGGAGGGGCTCCTACAATGAGCAGTTCTTC. Translated, it gives CAWAGTSGRGSYNEQFF. Full variable domain (outside the CDR3, taken from reference TRBV30 and TRBJ2-1): SQTIHQWPATLVQPVGSPLSLECTVEGTSNPNLYWYRQAAGRGLQLLFYSVGIGQISSEVPQNLSASRPQDRQFILSSKKLLLSDSGFYLCAWAGTSGRGSYNEQFFGPGTRLTVL.

This clonotype was picked up a small number of times. The V and J genes are TRBV11-2 and TRBJ1-2; D not resolved. Per germline, CDR1 SGHAT and CDR2 FQNNGV. The CDR3 loop spans 14 amino acids. The ends were cut back, 1 base at V and 8 bases at J, with 14 bases in the middle. The CDR3 reads CASSLGWAVEGYTF. CDR3 in DNA: TGTGCCAGCAGCTTAGGGTGGGCAGTAGAGGGCTACACCTTC.

In its sample, this clonotype was seen a few times. This rearrangement joins TRBV9 to TRBJ2-7; D not certain. Germline V gene sequence: CDR1 SGDLS, CDR2 YYNGEE. This CDR3 has 15 residues. V was pared by 0 bases and J by 6 bases, with 16 bases between. CDR3 in DNA: TGTGCCAGCAGCGTAGGGTCTTTTCGGTTGGGCGAGCAGTACTTC. It translates to CASSVGSFRLGEQYF.

This clonotype was seen ten or more times. The rearrangement links TRBV6-1 to TRBJ1-2; D is possibly TRBD1 (6 bases). The CDR3 is 13 amino acids. Trimming took off 9 bases at V and 0 bases at J, with 11 bases between the two ends. The germline CDR1 and CDR2 sequences are MNHNS and SASEGT. In DNA, the CDR3 is TGTGCCAGTGGACAGCCAGCTAACTATGGCTACACCTTC. Amino acids: CASGQPANYGYTF.

This clonotype has more than one count but fewer than ten. A clone one base away is much larger, so this may be a read error. The rearrangement links TRBV12-3 or TRBV12-4 to TRBJ2-1; D uncertain. This CDR3 comprises 16 residues. The DNA of the CDR3 is TGTGCCGGCAGTTTGGGCGGAAAGAGCTCCTACAATGAGCAGTTCTTC. Translating it yields CAGSLGGKSSYNEQFF.

This clonotype was counted at least ten times. The chain joins TRBV7-2 to TRBJ1-2; TRBD1 might be the D (6 bases). V was pared by 5 bases and J by 4 bases, with 20 bases between. Per germline, CDR1 SGHTA and CDR2 FQGNSA. This CDR3 spans 16 amino acids. The CDR3 nucleotides read TGTGCCAGCAGCCCAAACACAGGGTGGAATGGCTATGGCTACACCTTC. Translation gives CASSPNTGWNGYGYTF.

DNA of the CDR3: TGTGCCAGCAGTAGGACGTTGAACACTGAAGCTTTCTTT. Its translation is CASSRTLNTEAFF. This rearrangement joins TRBV12-3 or TRBV12-4 to TRBJ1-1; D call uncertain. The CDR3 extends over 13 amino acids. V was clipped by 5 bases and J by 0 bases, with 7 bases between them.

This clonotype occurred a few times. The chain is built from TRBV9 and TRBJ1-1; 9 bases match TRBD1. Losses at the gene ends were 4 bases for V and 3 bases for J; bases not matched to a gene: 7. This CDR3 is 15 amino acids long. Germline CDR1 reads SGDLS; CDR2 reads YYNGEE. The CDR3, as DNA: TGTGCCAGCAGCAGATGGGGACAGGGTGACACTGAAGCTTTCTTT. As protein: CASSRWGQGDTEAFF.

The chain recombines TRBV10-3 with TRBJ1-5; D is ambiguous. CDR1 and CDR2 from the germline V gene are ENHRY and SYGVKD. Between the trimmed V and J ends, which lost 2 bases and 1 base, there was a span of 3 bases. CDR3 size: 13 residues. The CDR3 region is CAISELSNQPQHF. As DNA, the CDR3 is TGTGCCATCAGTGAGCTGAGCAATCAGCCCCAGCATTTT.

The chain joins TRBV5-1 to TRBJ2-3; the match to TRBD2 covers 9 bases. This CDR3 comprises 16 residues. Germline loops: CDR1 SGHRS, CDR2 YFSETQ. The J segment lost 1 base and the V segment lost 4 bases, leaving 7 bases of the junction unmatched. The CDR3 here is CASSQGTSSCTDTQYF. The CDR3 nucleotides are TGCGCCAGCAGCCAGGGGACTAGCAGCTGCACAGATACGCAGTATTTT.

This clonotype was seen many times. This chain joins TRBV15 and TRBJ1-4; D possibly corresponds to TRBD1 (6 bases). In germline, CDR1 is LNHNV, CDR2 YYDKDF (reference sequence). The CDR3 extends over 15 amino acids. Trimming took 0 bases from V and 5 from J, leaving 10 bases between them. The CDR3, as DNA: TGTGCCACCAGCAGAGATCAGGGGCGGAATGAAAAACTGTTTTTT. Residues: CATSRDQGRNEKLFF.

The rearrangement joins TRBV29-1 to TRBJ2-2, with 13 bases that match TRBD2. V shed 1 base, J shed 1 base, and the junction held 9 bases outside the gene matches. Germline V gives CDR1 SQVTM, CDR2 ANQGSEA. The CDR3 runs to 19 residues. CDR3 in DNA: TGCAGCGTTGAAGGGGGACTAGCGGGAACCCCACGGAACACCGGGGAGCTGTTTTTT. It yields the protein CSVEGGLAGTPRNTGELFF.

The chain recombines TRBV6-2 or TRBV6-3 with TRBJ2-3; no clear D. Germline lookup yields CDR1 MNHEY and CDR2 SVGEGT. The CDR3 loop spans 12 amino acids. The chain's CDR3 is CVVLANTDTQYF. DNA of the CDR3: TGTGTCGTTTTAGCAAACACAGATACGCAGTATTTT.

The J gene is TRBJ2-1, the V gene TRBV3-1; TRBD2 aligns across 12 bases. Germline CDR1 is LGHDT and CDR2 is YNNKEL (reference sequence). This CDR3 contains 16 residues. The V segment lost 0 bases and the J segment 12 bases; nucleotides outside the gene matches: 9. The CDR3 reads CASSQDASGRARGQFF. CDR3 DNA sequence: TGTGCCAGCAGCCAAGATGCTAGCGGGAGGGCCCGGGGGCAGTTCTTC.

This clonotype occurred many times. This sequence joins TRBV7-9 and TRBJ2-7, with D hard to call. This CDR3 is 12 amino acids long. The germline gives CDR1 SEHNR, CDR2 FQNEAQ (reference sequence). Trimming shortened V by 8 bases and J by 3 bases, and 11 bases separated the two germline ends. The CDR3: CASGGRNYEQYF. CDR3 nucleotides: TGTGCCAGCGGCGGAAGAAACTACGAGCAGTACTTC. Full variable domain (rest looked up from reference TRBV7-9 and TRBJ2-7): DTGVSQNPRHKITKRGQNVTFRCDPISEHNRLYWYRQTLGQGPEFLTYFQNEAQLEKSRLLSDRFSAERPKGSFSTLEIQRTEQGDSAMYLCASGGRNYEQYFGPGTRLTVT.

This clonotype was detected only a few times. The chain employs TRBV15 and TRBJ1-5; 7 bases map to TRBD1. V shed 5 bases, J shed 2 bases, and the junction held 6 bases outside the gene matches. CDR3 length equals 15 residues. Germline assignment: CDR1 LNHNV and CDR2 YYDKDF (reference sequence). The CDR3 protein is CATSSLTGGNQPQHF. The CDR3, as DNA: TGTGCCACCAGCTCGTTAACAGGGGGCAATCAGCCCCAGCATTTT.

The table lists this clonotype with many counts. DNA for the CDR3: TGCAGTGCTAGAGAAAACCTGGAAGAGACCCAGTACTTC. This translates into CSARENLEETQYF. The chain carries TRBV20-1 and TRBJ2-5, with D uncertain. CDR3 length: 13 residues. Germline CDR1 is DFQATT and CDR2 is SNEGSKA (reference sequence). V gave up 0 bases and J gave up 3 bases, with 8 bases separating them.

The rearrangement links TRBV19 to TRBJ2-6, with D unresolved. The ends were cut back, 4 bases at V and 0 bases at J, with 7 bases in the middle. Germline assignment: CDR1 LNHDA and CDR2 SQIVND (reference sequence). The CDR3 runs 15 residues. CDR3 nucleotide sequence: TGTGCCAGTAGTAACAGAAACTCTGGGGCCAACGTCCTGACTTTC. This codes for CASSNRNSGANVLTF.

This clonotype was counted ten times or more. CDR3 coding DNA: TGTGCCAGCAGGCCGGGACAGGGGGCAGAGACCCAGTACTTC. Protein product: CASRPGQGAETQYF. The rearrangement links TRBV12-3 or TRBV12-4 to TRBJ2-5; TRBD1 aligns across 12 bases. V dropped 6 bases and J dropped 4; count of bases not matched to a gene: 3. The CDR3 is 14 amino acids.

J is TRBJ2-7 and V is TRBV7-2, with TRBD2 matching 7 bases. There are 14 residues in the CDR3. Germline V CDR1 and CDR2: SGHTA, FQGNSA. V lost 2 bases to trimming and J lost 5 bases; unmatched junction nucleotides: 6. This CDR3 reads CASSLLRELNEQYF. The CDR3 DNA reads TGTGCCAGCAGCTTATTGCGGGAGCTGAACGAGCAGTACTTC.

This clonotype was counted many times. The chain combines TRBV2 with TRBJ1-1; D might be TRBD1 (5 bases). The CDR3 has 14 amino acids. Germline V gene sequence: CDR1 SNHLY, CDR2 FYNNEI. V lost 5 bases, J lost 1 base, and 11 bases lay in between. This CDR3 is CASSRPGRNTEAFF. The CDR3 region has the DNA TGTGCCAGCAGTAGACCAGGGAGGAACACTGAAGCTTTCTTT.